Listed below are T cell receptor beta chains from one sample, sequenced in a study of T cell responses to AZD1222 COVID-19 vaccine. This table comes from immunoSEQ multiplex PCR, and its TCRdb copy is limited to in-frame clones, with some not included. The sample carries 120,000 or so clones, roughly 92% recorded once. The sequences come from peripheral blood, collected 28 days after the second AZD1222 dose. The receptors shown here come from an adult who received the AZD1222 COVID-19 vaccine. CDR3s include the opening cysteine and the closing phenylalanine or tryptophan. The order of the fields is CDR3 length, D gene, J gene, V gene, clone size, CDR3 protein, CDR3 DNA. The D gene is left open where the match is weak. Some rows have no size entry. The others give once, few or many, or a class for an expanded clone.

length: 14; D: -; J: TRBJ1-5; V: TRBV6-5; size: -; CDR3: CASSPGPGNQPQHF; DNA: TGTGCCAGCAGCCCGGGGCCGGGCAATCAGCCCCAGCATTTT
length: 13; D: -; J: TRBJ2-7; V: TRBV29-1; size: once; CDR3: CSVVGTQFYEQYF; DNA: TGCAGCGTTGTTGGGACTCAGTTCTACGAGCAGTACTTC
length: 13; D: -; J: TRBJ2-5; V: TRBV6-2/TRBV6-3; size: -; CDR3: CASSYEAGATQYF; DNA: TGTGCCAGCAGTTACGAAGCAGGCGCGACCCAGTACTTC
length: 14; D: TRBD1; J: TRBJ1-2; V: TRBV7-9; size: -; CDR3: CASIPGQGISGYTF; DNA: TGTGCCAGCATTCCGGGACAGGGTATCTCTGGCTACACCTTC
length: 15; D: TRBD1; J: TRBJ1-4; V: TRBV2; size: -; CDR3: CASSFFGTGNLELFF; DNA: TGTGCCAGCAGTTTTTTCGGGACAGGGAATCTTGAGCTGTTTTTT
length: 14; D: -; J: TRBJ2-3; V: TRBV3-1/TRBV3-2; size: -; CDR3: CASSRMGAGDTQYF; DNA: TGTGCCAGCAGCCGGATGGGGGCAGGGGATACGCAGTATTTT
length: 14; D: -; J: TRBJ1-1; V: TRBV7-2; size: few; CDR3: CASSLSPPGEEAFF; DNA: TGTGCCAGCAGCTTATCTCCCCCAGGGGAGGAAGCTTTCTTT
length: 16; D: -; J: TRBJ2-7; V: TRBV5-6; size: -; CDR3: CASRKYWGQGSYEQYF; DNA: TGTGCCAGCCGCAAATACTGGGGGCAGGGCTCCTACGAGCAGTACTTC
length: 14; D: -; J: TRBJ1-1; V: TRBV6-1; size: -; CDR3: CASSEPRTAGSPFF; DNA: TGTGCCAGCAGTGAACCCCGGACAGCGGGGTCGCCTTTCTTT
length: 16; D: -; J: TRBJ1-1; V: TRBV10-3; size: -; CDR3: CAISETPGVTNTEAFF; DNA: TGTGCCATCAGTGAGACCCCCGGGGTGACGAACACTGAAGCTTTCTTT
length: 17; D: TRBD2; J: TRBJ2-1; V: TRBV5-1; size: -; CDR3: CASSLATSGSSYNEQFF; DNA: TGCGCCAGCAGCTTGGCCACTAGCGGGAGCTCCTACAATGAGCAGTTCTTC
length: 12; D: -; J: TRBJ2-5; V: TRBV28; size: once; CDR3: CASTGIQETQYF; DNA: TGTGCCAGCACCGGGATCCAAGAGACCCAGTACTTC
length: 12; D: -; J: TRBJ1-3; V: TRBV10-1; size: few; CDR3: CASSPTGNTIYF; DNA: TGCGCCAGCAGCCCTACGGGAAACACCATATATTTT
length: 16; D: TRBD2; J: TRBJ2-3; V: TRBV7-6; size: -; CDR3: CASSLAAGGPSDTQYF; DNA: TGTGCCAGCAGCTTAGCGGCGGGGGGGCCGTCAGATACGCAGTATTTT
length: 14; D: -; J: TRBJ1-5; V: TRBV5-5; size: few; CDR3: CASSLTGSNQPQHF; DNA: TGTGCCAGCAGCTTAACGGGGAGCAATCAGCCCCAGCATTTT
length: 16; D: TRBD1; J: TRBJ1-4; V: TRBV5-4; size: -; CDR3: CASSRGQGGRNEKLFF; DNA: TGTGCCAGCAGCAGGGGACAGGGTGGCCGTAATGAAAAACTGTTTTTT
length: 13; D: -; J: TRBJ1-2; V: TRBV19; size: -; CDR3: CASSPGMRDGYTF; DNA: TGTGCCAGTAGTCCAGGGATGAGGGATGGCTACACCTTC
length: 16; D: TRBD1; J: TRBJ1-6; V: TRBV4-1; size: -; CDR3: CASSQDHRGWGSPLHF; DNA: TGCGCCAGCAGCCAAGATCACAGGGGGTGGGGTTCACCCCTCCACTTT
length: 17; D: TRBD1; J: TRBJ1-4; V: TRBV5-1; size: -; CDR3: CASSLGILEGASGKLFF; DNA: TGCGCCAGCAGCTTGGGGATACTGGAGGGGGCGTCAGGAAAACTGTTTTTT
length: 15; D: -; J: TRBJ1-1; V: TRBV25-1; size: -; CDR3: CASSDPGGMNTEAFF; DNA: TGTGCCAGCAGTGACCCCGGAGGGATGAACACTGAAGCTTTCTTT
length: 13; D: -; J: TRBJ2-7; V: TRBV5-1; size: -; CDR3: CASSLVVDYEQYF; DNA: TGCGCCAGCAGCTTGGTGGTCGACTACGAGCAGTACTTC
length: 11; D: -; J: TRBJ1-1; V: TRBV19; size: -; CDR3: CASRGAGEAFF; DNA: TGTGCCAGTAGGGGGGCAGGTGAAGCTTTCTTT
length: 14; D: -; J: TRBJ2-3; V: TRBV9; size: -; CDR3: CASSVDSYTDTQYF; DNA: TGTGCCAGCAGCGTAGACAGCTACACAGATACGCAGTATTTT
length: 14; D: -; J: TRBJ2-7; V: TRBV2; size: -; CDR3: CASRGSFSQGEQYF; DNA: TGTGCCAGCAGGGGGTCCTTTTCTCAGGGCGAGCAGTACTTC
length: 13; D: -; J: TRBJ2-7; V: TRBV28; size: -; CDR3: CASSLAWFDEQYF; DNA: TGTGCCAGCAGTTTAGCCTGGTTCGACGAGCAGTACTTC
length: 15; D: -; J: TRBJ1-1; V: TRBV6-2/TRBV6-3; size: -; CDR3: CASSYSKPRNTEAFF; DNA: TGTGCCAGCAGTTACTCGAAACCGCGGAACACTGAAGCTTTCTTT
length: 15; D: -; J: TRBJ2-1; V: TRBV9; size: -; CDR3: CASSVGSGPYNEQFF; DNA: TGTGCCAGCAGCGTAGGTAGCGGCCCATACAATGAGCAGTTCTTC
length: 17; D: -; J: TRBJ2-2; V: TRBV11-2; size: -; CDR3: CASSLFSGQRNPGELFF; DNA: TGTGCCAGCAGCTTATTTTCCGGACAGAGGAACCCCGGGGAGCTGTTTTTT
length: 14; D: -; J: TRBJ1-2; V: TRBV9; size: -; CDR3: CASSSAQWLYGYTF; DNA: TGTGCCAGCAGCTCAGCTCAGTGGCTCTATGGCTACACCTTC
length: 15; D: -; J: TRBJ1-1; V: TRBV7-9; size: -; CDR3: CASSLVPGKNTEAFF; DNA: TGTGCCAGCAGCTTAGTACCGGGGAAGAACACTGAAGCTTTCTTT
length: 15; D: -; J: TRBJ2-1; V: TRBV4-3; size: -; CDR3: CASSPPQGSYNEQFF; DNA: TGCGCCAGCAGCCCCCCCCAGGGGAGCTACAATGAGCAGTTCTTC
length: 17; D: -; J: TRBJ2-1; V: TRBV5-1; size: -; CDR3: CASSLDGAPSSYNEQFF; DNA: TGCGCCAGCAGCTTGGACGGGGCACCAAGCTCCTACAATGAGCAGTTCTTC
length: 11; D: -; J: TRBJ2-1; V: TRBV2; size: -; CDR3: CASSSAGEQFF; DNA: TGTGCCAGCAGCTCTGCGGGGGAGCAGTTCTTC
length: 14; D: TRBD1; J: TRBJ1-2; V: TRBV7-9; size: -; CDR3: CASSPWDRSYGYTF; DNA: TGTGCCAGCAGCCCATGGGACAGGTCCTATGGCTACACCTTC
length: 14; D: -; J: TRBJ1-2; V: TRBV6-5; size: few; CDR3: CASRAWGPNYGYTF; DNA: TGTGCCAGCAGGGCGTGGGGACCTAACTATGGCTACACCTTC
length: 14; D: -; J: TRBJ1-4; V: TRBV5-1; size: few; CDR3: CASSLGQRGEKLFF; DNA: TGCGCCAGCAGCTTGGGACAAAGGGGTGAAAAACTGTTTTTT
length: 16; D: TRBD1; J: TRBJ2-5; V: TRBV7-2; size: -; CDR3: CASSSSGAGGYETQYF; DNA: TGTGCCAGCAGCTCTTCAGGGGCAGGGGGATATGAGACCCAGTACTTC
length: 14; D: -; J: TRBJ1-2; V: TRBV5-4; size: -; CDR3: CASSLGEGSYGYTF; DNA: TGTGCCAGCAGCTTGGGAGAGGGTAGCTATGGCTACACCTTC
length: 17; D: TRBD1; J: TRBJ2-3; V: TRBV7-2; size: -; CDR3: CASSRNGPGTGGDTQYF; DNA: TGTGCCAGCAGTAGAAATGGACCGGGGACAGGTGGAGATACGCAGTATTTT
length: 14; D: -; J: TRBJ1-2; V: TRBV4-2; size: -; CDR3: CASSQGHAGYGYTF; DNA: TGTGCCAGCAGCCAAGGTCATGCGGGCTATGGCTACACCTTC
length: 13; D: -; J: TRBJ1-5; V: TRBV5-1; size: -; CDR3: CASSLGDNQPQHF; DNA: TGCGCCAGCAGCTTGGGTGACAATCAGCCCCAGCATTTT